The rows below give T cell receptor beta chains drawn from one sample of a study of T cells in Graves' hyperthyroidism and ophthalmopathy. TCRdb redid the calling of the multiplex PCR reads with MiXCR, one entry per CDR3 protein. The sample shows about half a million distinct CDR3 sequences, 15% to 20% of them seen only once. Sequencing was carried out using blood. The receptors originated from a woman in her 30s with Graves' ophthalmopathy. Both conserved end residues are part of each CDR3. D genes are given only for firm matches. The size of a clone is reported for some rows only, either as once, few or many, or as a class for expanded clones.

clone_size,cdr3_length,d_call,j_call,v_call,cdr3_nt,cdr3_aa
.,13,TRBD2,TRBJ2-7,TRBV6-2/TRBV6-3,TGTGCCAGCACCAGCGGGAGAGCCAACGAGCAGTACTTC,CASTSGRANEQYF
many,14,.,TRBJ1-2,TRBV20-1,TGCAGTGCTATTTGGCACCCTCGGAACTATGGCTACACCTTC,CSAIWHPRNYGYTF
.,13,TRBD1,TRBJ1-1,TRBV7-2,TGTGCCAGCAGCTTAGCACAGGGGACTGAAGCTTTCTTT,CASSLAQGTEAFF
many,17,.,TRBJ2-1,TRBV28,TGTGCCAGCAGTTTAGTACGGGGTCGTACTACCGACAATGAGCAGTTCTTC,CASSLVRGRTTDNEQFF
.,16,TRBD1,TRBJ2-1,TRBV4-2,TGTGCCAGCAGCCAAGCAACAGGGGGCTCCTACAATGAGCAGTTCTTC,CASSQATGGSYNEQFF
.,12,.,TRBJ1-6,TRBV28,TGTGCCAGCAGCGCAGGGTTTTCACCCCTCCACTTT,CASSAGFSPLHF
many,14,.,TRBJ1-5,TRBV6-1,TGTGCCAGCAGTGAAAGGAGGGCCCAGCAGCCCCAGCATTTT,CASSERRAQQPQHF
.,17,TRBD2,TRBJ2-1,TRBV12-5,TGTGCTAGTGGCAGCGGGGCTCTAGCGGGAGTTGACGATGAGCAGTTCTTC,CASGSGALAGVDDEQFF
many,14,TRBD1,TRBJ2-7,TRBV18,TGTGCCAGCTCGCCAGGGACAGGGGGCGACGAGCAGTACTTC,CASSPGTGGDEQYF
.,13,.,TRBJ1-1,TRBV7-9,TGTGCCAGCAGCTTATTTCTGGACACTGAAGCTTTCTTT,CASSLFLDTEAFF
few,13,.,TRBJ2-1,TRBV6-2/TRBV6-3,TGTGCCAGCCCAGGGGAGTGGTACAATGAGCAGTTCTTC,CASPGEWYNEQFF
few,14,TRBD1,TRBJ2-5,TRBV15,TGTGCCACCAGCACCCGTCAGGGGGAGGAGACCCAGTACTTC,CATSTRQGEETQYF
.,13,.,TRBJ2-3,TRBV11-3,TGTGCCAGAGTCAGGGAGAGCACAGATACGCAGTATTTT,CARVRESTDTQYF
many,13,.,TRBJ1-3,TRBV20-1,TGCAGTGCTGCTAGGGATTCTGGAAACACCATATATTTT,CSAARDSGNTIYF
.,16,TRBD1,TRBJ1-4,TRBV3-1,TGTGCCAGCAGCTTAAGACAGGGGCTGAGAAAAGAAAAACTGTTTTTT,CASSLRQGLRKEKLFF
few,15,.,TRBJ2-3,TRBV6-4,TGTGCCAGCAGTGCGACGGGACTTAGCACAGATACGCAGTATTTT,CASSATGLSTDTQYF
many,15,TRBD1,TRBJ2-1,TRBV5-6,TGTGCCAGCAGCGGTAGACAGGGGATTGGCAATGAGCAGTTCTTC,CASSGRQGIGNEQFF
few,14,TRBD1,TRBJ1-6,TRBV13,TGTGCCAGCAGCAGAACAGGGGATAATTCACCCCTCCACTTT,CASSRTGDNSPLHF
many,15,.,TRBJ2-1,TRBV5-1,TGCGCCAGCAGCCTGGACACTGTTTCCTACAATGAGCAGTTCTTC,CASSLDTVSYNEQFF
many,16,.,TRBJ2-7,TRBV6-1,TGTGCCAGCAGCCCCGCTTGGTTAGACGGCCACTACGAGCAGTACTTC,CASSPAWLDGHYEQYF
few,16,.,TRBJ1-5,TRBV6-5,TGTGCCAGCAGTTACATTCGGAGTGGGGTAATTCAGCCCCAGCATTTT,CASSYIRSGVIQPQHF
many,14,.,TRBJ1-4,TRBV3-1,TGTGCCAGCAGCCAGGGACAAACTAATGAAAAACTGTTTTTT,CASSQGQTNEKLFF
many,14,.,TRBJ2-7,TRBV28,TGTGCCAGCAGTCCCCCCCCTCCGACCTACGAGCAGTACTTC,CASSPPPPTYEQYF
many,15,.,TRBJ2-1,TRBV20-1,TGCAGTGCGTATGCCAGGGAAAGCTCCTACAATGAGCAGTTCTTC,CSAYARESSYNEQFF
.,15,.,TRBJ2-1,TRBV6-1,TGTGCCAGCAGTGATGAAGGGTCGACGAACAATGAGCAGTTCTTC,CASSDEGSTNNEQFF